This T cell receptor (beta chain) comes out of a study of T-cell reconstitution after alpha-beta-depleted transplantation in children. The TCRbeta library was prepared with unique molecular identifiers. Via MiXCR, TCRdb re-called the PCR reads, giving one row per CDR3 protein. Of about 540,000 distinct CDR3 sequences listed, 18% are singletons. The CDR3 consists of 18 residues. V shed 0 bases and J 0 bases; nucleotides not matched to a gene: 10. The V gene's germline CDR1 is LGHNA and CDR2 YNFKEQ. The V and J genes are TRBV4-2 and TRBJ1-1; 7 bases are a match to TRBD1. This receptor was taken from a human donor who donated a stem cell graft to a child with acute lymphoblastic leukemia. Sequenced material: PBMCs from the stem cell graft donor, taken from the stem cell graft. The DNA for the CDR3 is TGTGCCAGCAGCCAAGATGGGACCGGGACAGTTTTGAACACTGAAGCTTTCTTT. It translates to CASSQDGTGTVLNTEAFF.